This T cell receptor beta chain originates from a study of shared clonotypes between healthy human individuals. Points from the study as a whole: The study found lower generation probabilities in non-shared clonotypes than in those shared by all four donors. Read depth was anticipated to influence clonotype sharing among donors.

The method was immunoSEQ multiplex PCR; TCRdb's version includes in-frame clones alone and lacks a portion of them. The data hold about 510,000 clones, with about 96% observed a single time. On this clone itself: The antigen remains undetermined.

The origin of this receptor is a woman younger than 45 in good health. The source material was naive CD4+ T cells sorted from blood. As for subset: CD45RA+ positively selected.

In nucleotides, the CDR3 is TGTGCCAGCAGTTCGACAGGGGTTAATGAAAAACTGTTTTTT. Its translation: CASSSTGVNEKLFF. The genes are TRBV28 and TRBJ1-4; 8 bases align to TRBD1. The CDR3 has 14 amino acids. Germline V CDR1 and CDR2: MDHEN, SYDVKM. V lost 4 bases, J lost 4 bases, and 2 bases stayed unmatched.